These T cell receptor beta chains were read from a single sample in a study of CD8 T cells in ankylosing spondylitis. TCRdb used MiXCR to reprocess the 5' RACE reads, holding one entry per CDR3 protein. The sample gives 200,000 to 250,000 distinct CDR3 sequences, roughly a tenth of which show up once; 6.8% is in the top ten. Specimen: blood, either unsorted or a sorted T cell fraction (not recorded which). The receptors were gathered from a male donor with ankylosing spondylitis or in good health (not recorded which). Both conserved end residues are part of each CDR3. D genes are given only for firm matches. Some rows have no size entry. The others give once, few or many, or a class for an expanded clone.

>TRBJ2-7|TRBV10-3|NA|many
CAISEGGTSSSYEQYF
TGTGCCATCAGTGAGGGGGGGACCTCTTCCTCCTACGAGCAGTACTTC
>TRBJ2-1|TRBV5-1|NA|many
CASSLAMTRNEQFF
TGCGCCAGCAGCTTGGCCATGACCCGGAATGAGCAGTTCTTC
>TRBJ2-3|TRBV5-1|TRBD2|many
CASSATGLASDTQYF
TGCGCCAGCAGCGCAACGGGACTAGCATCAGATACGCAGTATTTT
>TRBJ2-3|TRBV10-2|NA|many
CASIDSRSTDTQYF
TGCGCCAGCATCGATTCTAGGAGCACAGATACGCAGTATTTT
>TRBJ1-1|TRBV29-1|NA|few
CSVEDRGGLGAFF
TGCAGCGTTGAAGATAGAGGGGGGCTGGGAGCTTTCTTT
>TRBJ2-5|TRBV4-1|TRBD2|NA
CASSQRGTSGRRETQYF
TGCGCCAGCAGCCAAAGGGGGACTAGCGGGCGACGGGAGACCCAGTACTTC
>TRBJ2-1|TRBV7-2|NA|NA
CASSLPRGMVSNEQFF
TGTGCCAGCAGCTTACCCCGCGGGATGGTCTCCAATGAGCAGTTCTTC
>TRBJ2-1|TRBV12-5|TRBD1|NA
CASGPTGLNEQFF
TGTGCTAGTGGTCCGACAGGGCTAAATGAGCAGTTCTTC
>TRBJ2-7|TRBV9|NA|many
CASSVGEGSVEQYF
TGTGCCAGCAGCGTAGGGGAAGGGAGTGTTGAGCAGTACTTC
>TRBJ2-3|TRBV4-1|NA|few
CASSPGQLTDTQYF
TGCGCCAGCAGCCCTGGACAGCTCACAGATACGCAGTATTTT
>TRBJ2-1|TRBV10-3|TRBD2|few
CAISESELAGINEQFF
TGTGCCATCAGTGAGTCGGAACTAGCGGGAATCAATGAGCAGTTCTTC
>TRBJ1-2|TRBV7-9|NA|few
CASSFSQGSNYGYTF
TGTGCCAGCAGTTTCTCCCAGGGTTCCAACTATGGCTACACCTTC
>TRBJ1-3|TRBV5-1|NA|many
CASSPTPGGNTIYF
TGCGCCAGCAGCCCCACACCCGGCGGAAACACCATATATTTT
>TRBJ2-3|TRBV5-1|NA|NA
CASSWTLGTDTQYF
TGCGCCAGCAGCTGGACACTCGGCACAGATACGCAGTATTTT
>TRBJ1-2|TRBV19|NA|NA
CASSIRRERYGYTF
TGTGCCAGTAGTATACGGAGGGAACGCTATGGCTACACCTTC
>TRBJ2-1|TRBV12-3/TRBV12-4|NA|many
CASSLIATSYNEQFF
TGTGCCAGCAGTTTGATAGCAACGTCCTACAATGAGCAGTTCTTC
>TRBJ2-1|TRBV11-3|NA|few
CASSLDLNPPQGGKQFF
TGTGCCAGCAGCTTAGATCTGAATCCTCCCCAGGGGGGAAAGCAGTTCTTC
>TRBJ1-2|TRBV7-9|NA|many
CASSTALRPYGYTF
TGTGCCAGCAGCACCGCGCTGCGTCCCTATGGCTACACCTTC
>TRBJ2-7|TRBV5-1|NA|many
CASSSAGTNGEQYF
TGCGCCAGCAGCTCAGCCGGGACGAACGGCGAGCAGTACTTC
>TRBJ2-5|TRBV12-3/TRBV12-4|NA|many
CASRGLGTQYF
TGTGCCAGCAGGGGGCTTGGGACCCAGTACTTC
>TRBJ2-2|TRBV5-1|NA|many
CASSLEGRSNTGELFF
TGCGCCAGCAGCTTGGAAGGCAGATCGAACACCGGGGAGCTGTTTTTT
>TRBJ2-7|TRBV20-1|TRBD2|NA
CSATENEAGGNEQYF
TGCAGTGCTACCGAAAACGAAGCGGGAGGTAACGAGCAGTACTTC
>TRBJ2-2|TRBV29-1|NA|many
CSVEDPGRVNTGELFF
TGCAGCGTTGAAGATCCCGGCAGGGTAAACACCGGGGAGCTGTTTTTT
>TRBJ2-1|TRBV5-1|NA|many
CASSLVQSSYNEQFF
TGCGCCAGCAGCTTGGTACAGAGCTCCTACAATGAGCAGTTCTTC
>TRBJ2-3|TRBV20-1|NA|many
CSATGERDTQYF
TGCAGTGCTACCGGGGAGCGGGATACGCAGTATTTT
>TRBJ2-1|TRBV5-6|NA|NA
CASRTRQSDEQFF
TGTGCCAGCAGGACTAGACAGAGCGATGAGCAGTTCTTC
>TRBJ2-1|TRBV7-9|TRBD2|NA
CASSLGLAEYNEQFF
TGTGCCAGCAGCTTAGGACTAGCGGAATACAATGAGCAGTTCTTC
>TRBJ2-7|TRBV24-1|NA|many
CATSEFEAQALLYEQYF
TGTGCCACCAGTGAATTCGAGGCACAGGCGCTCCTCTACGAGCAGTACTTC
>TRBJ1-1|TRBV5-1|NA|many
CASSSVVNTEAFF
TGCGCCAGCAGTTCCGTAGTGAACACTGAAGCTTTCTTT
>TRBJ1-5|TRBV12-3/TRBV12-4|TRBD1|NA
CASSPMGQGPAHF
TGTGCCAGCAGTCCGATGGGACAGGGCCCGGCGCATTTT
>TRBJ2-1|TRBV5-1|NA|many
CASSLDRPSGNEQFF
TGCGCCAGCAGCTTGGACAGACCCTCGGGCAATGAGCAGTTCTTC
>TRBJ1-1|TRBV5-1|TRBD1|many
CASSLGGTGGYGTEAFF
TGCGCCAGCAGCTTGGGAGGGACAGGGGGCTACGGCACTGAAGCTTTCTTT
>TRBJ2-1|TRBV27|TRBD1|NA
CASSFLRGQGAEALHEQFF
TGTGCCAGCAGTTTCCTCCGGGGACAGGGGGCCGAAGCCCTCCATGAGCAGTTCTTC
>TRBJ2-7|TRBV12-3/TRBV12-4|NA|NA
CASRSTTKHPYEQYF
TGTGCCAGCAGATCCACGACTAAACATCCCTACGAGCAGTACTTC
>TRBJ2-1|TRBV27|NA|many
CASSRGGLNNEQFF
TGTGCCAGCAGTCGTGGGGGGCTTAACAATGAGCAGTTCTTC
>TRBJ1-1|TRBV10-2|NA|few
CASSPTGREAFF
TGCGCCAGCAGTCCCACAGGGAGGGAAGCTTTCTTT
>TRBJ2-5|TRBV20-1|TRBD2|many
CSARGLAGLQETQYF
TGCAGTGCTAGGGGACTAGCGGGGCTCCAAGAGACCCAGTACTTC
>TRBJ1-4|TRBV12-3/TRBV12-4|NA|many
CASSLRDEKLFF
TGTGCCAGCAGTTTAAGAGATGAAAAACTGTTTTTT
>TRBJ1-5|TRBV7-8|NA|NA
CASSPSLGPNQPQHF
TGTGCCAGCAGCCCCTCGCTGGGGCCCAATCAGCCCCAGCATTTT
>TRBJ2-5|TRBV7-6|NA|NA
CASSLVSAGETQYF
TGTGCCAGCAGCTTAGTGTCTGCAGGAGAGACCCAGTACTTC
>TRBJ2-7|TRBV20-1|TRBD1|many
CSARHGQGSYEQYF
TGCAGTGCTAGACACGGACAGGGCTCCTACGAGCAGTACTTC
>TRBJ2-1|TRBV5-1|NA|few
CASSLASIDEQFF
TGCGCCAGCAGCTTGGCCTCGATCGATGAGCAGTTCTTC
>TRBJ2-5|TRBV10-3|NA|many
CAISESRETQYF
TGTGCCATCAGTGAGTCGAGGGAGACCCAGTACTTC
>TRBJ1-5|TRBV12-3/TRBV12-4|NA|many
CASSPGRQQVYQPQHF
TGTGCCAGCAGTCCGGGGCGCCAGCAAGTATATCAGCCCCAGCATTTT
>TRBJ1-3|TRBV4-2|NA|NA
CASSQGVDAIGNTIYF
TGTGCCAGCAGCCAAGGAGTGGATGCAATTGGAAACACCATATATTTT
>TRBJ1-6|TRBV7-3|NA|NA
CASSQQSGVGSPLHF
TGTGCCAGCAGTCAACAATCAGGGGTGGGTTCACCCCTCCACTTT
>TRBJ2-4|TRBV3-1|TRBD1|few
CASSPKLGQVKENIQYF
TGTGCCAGCAGCCCGAAATTGGGACAGGTGAAAGAAAACATTCAGTACTTC
>TRBJ2-7|TRBV10-2|NA|many
CASSDANSYEQYF
TGCGCCAGCAGTGATGCCAACTCCTACGAGCAGTACTTC
>TRBJ2-1|TRBV6-5|NA|few
CASSSPGLHYNEQFF
TGTGCCAGCAGTTCACCGGGACTCCACTACAATGAGCAGTTCTTC
>TRBJ2-3|TRBV5-1|NA|many
CASSLVEGSTDTQYF
TGCGCCAGCAGCTTGGTGGAGGGAAGCACAGATACGCAGTATTTT
>TRBJ1-5|TRBV5-6|TRBD1|NA
CASSSDDREGNQPQHF
TGTGCCAGCAGTTCAGACGACAGGGAGGGCAATCAGCCCCAGCATTTT
>TRBJ2-6|TRBV7-3|NA|many
CASSLNVGANVLTF
TGTGCCAGCAGCTTAAATGTCGGGGCCAACGTCCTGACTTTC
>TRBJ2-3|TRBV10-3|NA|many
CAIMGDTFATDTQYF
TGTGCCATCATGGGGGACACCTTCGCCACAGATACGCAGTATTTT